The entry below describes one T cell receptor beta chain. The clone's antigen remains unknown. The input lacks base qualities; no much larger clone sits a single base away. The data derive from a study of human T cells and chemical hapten exposure (dated by TCRdb to about 2021). Study-wide context: For sensitization, 2% DPC in acetone was applied to a roughly 2 cm by roughly 2 cm area of upper inner arm skin. Patients additionally received weekly therapeutic DPC doses to the scalp throughout the approximately 22-week study period. Patch testing was done on the upper back using Finn chambers containing 0.01% DPC, and results were scored after 6 days according to International Contact Dermatitis Research Group standards. Alopecia areata with under or over 50% scalp involvement, alopecia totalis and alopecia universalis were represented in the patient cohort, which was mostly female. Libraries were pooled for sequencing, and variation in per-sample TCR yields was attributed mainly to small differences in library volumes within the pool. Peripheral blood TCR repertoire changes were tracked in vivo in alopecia patients during primary and secondary sensitization to the hapten diphenylcyclopropenone (DPC). Blood samples were taken from patients before sensitization (week 0) and at 2, 6 and about 24 weeks after DPC sensitization. Roughly 30 alopecia patients provided blood for TCR sequencing at one to four time points (pre-sensitization, 2, 6 and 24 weeks). Points the paper makes about the study in general: DPC sensitization did not change how many TCRs were above 1 in 1000 frequency, and no evidence was found of alterations in global repertoire structure. Repeated subsampling changed both the strength of the expansion versus patch-test correlation and the threshold at which that correlation became significant. A positive correlation was found between the number of PT1 expanded TCRs and patch test score, with significance reached at thresholds 8, 16 and 32 but not 4. Significantly more large CDR3 similarity clusters were formed by expanded TCRs than by pre-sensitization or healthy control sets, consistent with antigen-driven responses. Because every patient had alopecia, a presumed autoimmune disease, the patients' immune response might differ from that of healthy individuals.

The meaning of the sample's time point label: patch test 3, about 24 weeks after DPC sensitization. The sample's treatment or condition label, in plain terms: therapeutic diphenylcyclopropenone sensitization with weekly scalp DPC. Blood at each patch-test visit was drawn before the patch test was applied. To be eligible, patients had to be aged 18 to 70, diagnosed with alopecia and judged suitable for DPC therapy, while pregnant patients were excluded. Total RNA was isolated from unfractionated whole blood collected in Tempus Blood RNA tubes. Library prep was done by RACE. Sequencing was performed on a NextSeq 500. During library preparation, unique molecular identifiers were attached to individual cDNA molecules so that TCRs could be counted quantitatively and reproducibly. Both TCR alpha and TCR beta chains were sequenced from each blood RNA sample. The authors processed their data as follows. A median of roughly 98,000 TCRs per sample was observed, with a range of roughly 20,000 to 750,000. The Decombinator software suite was used to annotate the V, J and CDR3 of the TCR reads. Every sample was subsampled to the same number of TCRs (28,000) for the PS versus PT1 abundance plots. Expanded TCRs were defined as absent before sensitization and observed at least eight times at the 2-week time point. TCRdb passed the public sequencing reads through fastp at Q25 and MiXCR, retaining productive beta sequences. CDR3 protein sequences are deduplicated, and each keeps its most common genes and DNA. These V and J calls rely on TCRdb rather than the paper's analysis. The sample includes 120,000 or so distinct CDR3 sequences, with about 10% observed a single time. 2% to 2.5% of the sample belongs to the ten largest clones.

Relative to germline, V is 3 bases shorter and J is 5 bases shorter, with 10 bases between their ends. CDR1 SNHLY and CDR2 FYNNEI were looked up in the germline V gene. Taken from cysteine to phenylalanine, the CDR3 has 13 residues. Kept here is only the CDR3 DNA, which spans 39 bases and is read in frame from base 1. The chain employs TRBV2 and TRBJ1-1, and possibly TRBD1, on 5 matching bases. Sequences were derived from whole blood, sampled in connection with sensitization to the hapten diphenylcyclopropenone (DPC). This sequence originates from a woman between 50 and 59 years old with alopecia areata. Some clones in this sample may be carry-over from other donors' samples. The nucleotide sequence is TGTGCCAGCAGTGACAGGGAAGGTACTGAAGCTTTCTTT. Its protein reads: CASSDREGTEAFF.